What follows are 30 T cell receptor beta chains derived from one specimen sequenced in a study of blood T cells in healthy people across ages. It was with a sample-barcoded 5' primer and a J-beta primer mix that a second PCR of about 7 to 12 cycles was run. TCRdb processed the 5' RACE reads anew with MiXCR; each CDR3 protein has one entry. Here the sample spans about 1,800,000 distinct CDR3 sequences, roughly 28% being singletons. Sequenced material: blood. These receptors were taken from a woman aged 25-40 years in good health.

This clonotype occurred a few times. CDR3 region: CASSQVNQNIQYF. The CDR3 region has the DNA TGTGCCAGCAGCCAAGTGAACCAAAACATTCAGTACTTC. The V call is TRBV14, the J call TRBJ2-4; D is undetermined. CDR1 SGHDN and CDR2 FVKESK come from the germline V gene. The CDR3 runs to 13 residues. Between the trimmed V and J ends, which lost 1 base and 5 bases, there was a span of 6 bases.

Turning to this clonotype: This clone may be a read error of a much larger clone one base away. This chain connects TRBV20-1 to TRBJ2-1; possible D gene TRBD2, 5 bases. The length of the CDR3 is 14 residues. CDR1 DFQATT and CDR2 SNEGSKA come from the germline V gene (reference sequence). The CDR3 nucleotides read TGCAGTGCCAGCCGGGGATCGTCCTCCAATGAGCAGTTCTTC. It translates to CSASRGSSSNEQFF.

Concerning this clonotype itself: Germline is not matched at one junction end, which may reflect a read error. The chain carries TRBV18 and TRBJ2-7, with D possibly TRBD1 on 5 matching bases. CDR1 and CDR2 from the germline V gene are KGHSH and LQKENI. CDR3 size: 14 residues. The DNA of the CDR3 is TGTGCCGGCTCATCCTCTCAGGGCCACTACGAGCAGTACTTC. Amino acids: CAGSSSQGHYEQYF.

This clonotype was detected only a few times. V gene TRBV5-1 combines with J gene TRBJ2-3; D tentatively reads TRBD1 or TRBD2 (6 bases each). Germline V gives CDR1 SGHRS, CDR2 YFSETQ. V was clipped by 0 bases and J by 6 bases, with 23 bases between them. The CDR3 is 18 residues long. The CDR3 nucleotides read TGCGCCAGCAGCTTGGGTACCCAGGGGTCCGTAGGAGGGGATACGCAGTATTTT. It is translated as CASSLGTQGSVGGDTQYF.

This clonotype was seen more than once but under ten times. The chain carries TRBV29-1 and TRBJ2-3, with 9 positions matching TRBD1. This CDR3 contains 14 residues. Germline loops: CDR1 SQVTM, CDR2 ANQGSEA. The V gene end was trimmed by 6 bases and the J gene end by 4 bases; junction bases not matched to a gene: 8. The CDR3 DNA sequence: TGCAGCGTATGGGGACAGGGTGTGTCAGATACGCAGTATTTT. Translating gives CSVWGQGVSDTQYF.

This clonotype was counted ten times or more. The chain is built from TRBV6-2 or TRBV6-3 and TRBJ2-7; 10 bases are shared with TRBD2. Per germline, CDR1 MNHEY and CDR2 SVGEGT. The CDR3 spans 14 residues. V gave up 2 bases and J gave up 4 bases; unmatched junction bases: 2. CDR3: CASSYGTSVYEQYF. CDR3 in DNA: TGTGCCAGCAGTTACGGGACTAGCGTTTACGAGCAGTACTTC.

This clonotype showed up many times. The V call is TRBV7-9, the J call TRBJ1-2; no reliable D call. Germline V lookup: CDR1 SEHNR, CDR2 FQNEAQ (reference sequence). This CDR3 is built from 12 residues. V was shortened by 6 bases and J by 2 bases, with 7 bases between the two germline ends. The CDR3 bases are TGTGCCAGCAGTTCAGGAAACTATGGCTACACCTTC. Residues: CASSSGNYGYTF.

This clonotype was seen repeatedly, ten times or more. This chain connects TRBV6-1 to TRBJ2-7; 8 bases are a match to TRBD1. The CDR3 extends over 15 amino acids. V was clipped by 5 bases and J by 4 bases; unmatched bases: 10. Germline V gene data show CDR1 as MNHNS and CDR2 as SASEGT. The CDR3 DNA reads TGTGCCAGCAGTTTGTCGGACAGGGATGGGTACGAGCAGTACTTC. Its translation: CASSLSDRDGYEQYF.

The chain joins TRBV5-1 to TRBJ1-6; a weak D match, TRBD1 (6 bases). The CDR3 runs to 13 residues. The germline gives CDR1 SGHRS, CDR2 YFSETQ. Trimming stripped 5 bases from V and 5 bases from J, with 8 bases between. CDR3 nucleotides: TGCGCCAGCAGTCGGGACAATAATTCACCCCTCCACTTT. It codes for CASSRDNNSPLHF.

This clonotype was counted between two and nine times. DNA of the CDR3: TGTGCCTGGAGCAAGGGACTAGCCCCCTACAATGAGCAGTTCTTC. It yields the protein CAWSKGLAPYNEQFF. The chain couples TRBV30 to TRBJ2-1, with TRBD2 matching 9 bases. Trimming removed 3 bases from V and 2 bases from J; junction bases left unmatched: 5. The CDR3 contains 15 residues. Germline loops: CDR1 GTSNPN, CDR2 SVGIG (reference sequence).

V is TRBV3-1 and J is TRBJ2-5; D ambiguous. The J call may be wrong; the DNA end is better matched by TRBJ2-7. Germline lookup yields CDR1 LGHDT and CDR2 YNNKEL (reference sequence). CDR3 length: 15 residues. The CDR3 spells CASSQAGPPPNEQYF. The CDR3 DNA sequence: TGTGCCAGCAGCCAAGCCGGGCCTCCTCCCAACGAGCAGTACTTC.

The chain couples TRBV28 to TRBJ1-1, with 9 bases identical to TRBD1. The CDR3 has 17 residues. The trim removed 9 bases at V and 2 bases at J, leaving 16 bases unmatched. Germline values: CDR1 MDHEN, CDR2 SYDVKM. CDR3 in DNA: TGTGCCAGTCCCTCCGGGACAGGGCTGGGGGATAACACTGAAGCTTTCTTT. Protein sequence: CASPSGTGLGDNTEAFF. Full variable domain (rest looked up from reference TRBV28 and TRBJ1-1): DVKVTQSSRYLVKRTGEKVFLECVQDMDHENMFWYRQDPGLGLRLIYFSYDVKMKEKGDIPEGYSVSREKKERFSLILESASTNQTSMYLCASPSGTGLGDNTEAFFGQGTRLTVV.

The V and J genes are TRBV6-5 and TRBJ2-7, with D uncertain. Trimming stripped 5 bases from V and 7 bases from J, with 15 bases between. The CDR3 has 13 amino acids. The germline CDR1 and CDR2 sequences are MNHEY and SVGAGI. DNA of the CDR3: TGTGCCAGCAGTGGTTATAGTGACGATGAGCAGTACTTC. Amino acids: CASSGYSDDEQYF.

The sample holds a few counts of this clonotype. This rearrangement joins TRBV7-8 to TRBJ2-3; D remains ambiguous. This CDR3 has 14 amino acids. Germline values: CDR1 SGHVS, CDR2 FQNEAQ. V was clipped by 1 base and J by 3 bases, with 8 bases between them. The CDR3 reads CASSLDLNTDTQYF. CDR3 DNA sequence: TGTGCCAGCAGCTTAGACTTAAATACAGATACGCAGTATTTT.

This chain connects TRBV7-2 to TRBJ2-6; D not certain. This CDR3 is 15 amino acids long. Germline V lookup: CDR1 SGHTA, CDR2 FQGNSA. V lost 3 bases to trimming and J lost 0 bases, with 6 bases between them. In DNA, the CDR3 is TGTGCCAGCAGCTTTGTGTACTCTGGGGCCAACGTCCTGACTTTC. Protein sequence: CASSFVYSGANVLTF. The full variable domain, completed using reference TRBV7-2 and TRBJ2-6, is GAGVSQSPSNKVTEKGKDVELRCDPISGHTALYWYRQSLGQGLEFLIYFQGNSAPDKSGLPSDRFSAERTGGSVSTLTIQRTQQEDSAVYLCASSFVYSGANVLTFGAGSRLTVL.

The chain recombines TRBV19 with TRBJ2-7; 10 nucleotides line up with TRBD1. CDR1 LNHDA and CDR2 SQIVND come from the germline V gene (reference sequence). Trimming cost V 7 bases and J 5 bases; bases outside gene matches: 5. This CDR3 has 13 amino acids. The chain's CDR3 is CASTSGQGNEQYF. The CDR3 nucleotides are TGTGCCAGTACCTCGGGACAGGGGAACGAGCAGTACTTC.

This chain links TRBV30 with TRBJ1-4; D is unclear. Trimming shortened V by 0 bases and J by 4 bases, and 9 bases separated the two germline ends. Germline CDR1 is GTSNPN and CDR2 is SVGIG (reference sequence). This CDR3 is 14 amino acids long. CDR3 protein: CAWSVRSGNEKLFF. The CDR3, as DNA: TGTGCCTGGAGTGTACGAAGCGGTAATGAAAAACTGTTTTTT.

The chain recombines TRBV5-5 with TRBJ2-3, with TRBD2 identical over 11 bases. The V and J ends lost 2 bases and 4 bases, in that order; junction bases with no gene match: 3. Looked up from germline, CDR1 is SGHKS and CDR2 is YYEKEE (reference sequence). The CDR3 totals 15 residues. The CDR3: CASSLVLAGADTQYF. The CDR3 coding sequence is TGTGCCAGCAGCTTAGTACTAGCGGGGGCAGATACGCAGTATTTT.

The J gene is TRBJ2-3, the V gene TRBV29-1; no clear D gene. CDR1 and CDR2 from the germline V gene are SQVTM and ANQGSEA. The CDR3 sequence is 13 residues long. V lost 0 bases and J 2 bases, leaving 6 bases between the germline ends. CDR3 region: CSVEEAFTDTQYF. CDR3 sequence (DNA): TGCAGCGTTGAAGAGGCATTCACAGATACGCAGTATTTT.

This chain links TRBV20-1 with TRBJ2-2, with TRBD1 matching over 7 bases. CDR3 length: 15 residues. Losses at the gene ends were 1 base for V and 6 bases for J; bases not matched to a gene: 8. The germline gives CDR1 DFQATT, CDR2 SNEGSKA (reference sequence). CDR3 residues: CSARARTGLAGELFF. CDR3 coding DNA: TGCAGTGCTAGAGCCAGGACAGGCCTCGCCGGGGAGCTGTTTTTT.

This chain uses TRBV29-1 with TRBJ1-2; D uncertain. The V end was cut by 6 bases, the J end by 5 bases, with 13 bases between. The germline V gene has CDR1 SQVTM and CDR2 ANQGSEA. The CDR3 is made up of 12 amino acids. The CDR3 here is CSVSAGGYGYTF. The CDR3 coding sequence is TGCAGCGTCTCCGCAGGAGGTTATGGCTACACCTTC.

This clonotype was seen more than once but under ten times. The V call is TRBV7-9, the J call TRBJ2-7; D is perhaps TRBD2 (6 bases). CDR3 length: 16 amino acids. Germline V gene sequence: CDR1 SEHNR, CDR2 FQNEAQ (reference sequence). V lost 5 bases to trimming and J lost 5 bases, with 22 bases between them. The CDR3 nucleotides are TGTGCCAGCAGCCCGTCGGCGAGCGGGTCTGCCCACGAGCAGTACTTC. Amino acids: CASSPSASGSAHEQYF.

Comments on this clonotype: With a much larger clone just one base away, this may be a read error. This chain links TRBV20-1 with TRBJ2-5; D unresolved. The CDR3 extends over 13 amino acids. Germline V gives CDR1 DFQATT, CDR2 SNEGSKA (reference sequence). Trimming shortened V by 2 bases and J by 7 bases, and 14 bases separated the two germline ends. The CDR3 sequence: CSARMGVDGTQYF. DNA of the CDR3: TGCAGTGCTAGAATGGGCGTGGATGGGACCCAGTACTTC.

The chain has TRBV6-2 or TRBV6-3 and TRBJ2-1; 10 bases agree with TRBD2. The CDR3 has 14 residues. J lost 9 bases, V lost 7 bases, and 9 bases had no gene match. The germline V gene has CDR1 MNHEY and CDR2 SVGEGT. CDR3 bases: TGTGCCAGCAAGCGGGAGGGCCAGGGTAGTGAGCAGTTCTTC. This translates into CASKREGQGSEQFF.

This clonotype was found many times. V is TRBV5-1 and J is TRBJ2-1; 12 bases are shared with TRBD2. There are 17 residues in the CDR3. Germline assignment: CDR1 SGHRS and CDR2 YFSETQ. J lost 7 bases, V lost 5 bases, and 13 bases had no gene match. The CDR3 nucleotides are TGCGCCAGCAGTAGTCGAGGTGGGGGACTAGCGGGTAATGAGCAGTTCTTC. This encodes CASSSRGGGLAGNEQFF.

At least ten counts were recorded for this clonotype. The germline gene is not matched at one end of the junction; a read error may be the cause. The chain is built from TRBV7-2 and TRBJ1-1, with D possibly TRBD1 on 5 matching bases. CDR1 is SGHTA and CDR2 is FQGNSA in the germline V gene. The CDR3 has 13 amino acids. The CDR3 loop reads CASSLEGATEAFF. The CDR3 DNA sequence: TGCGCCAGCAGCTTGGAAGGGGCCACTGAAGCTTTCTTT. The whole variable domain, remainder taken from reference TRBV7-2 and TRBJ1-1, is GAGVSQSPSNKVTEKGKDVELRCDPISGHTALYWYRQSLGQGLEFLIYFQGNSAPDKSGLPSDRFSAERTGGSVSTLTIQRTQQEDSAVYLCASSLEGATEAFFGQGTRLTVV.

The chain has TRBV29-1 and TRBJ1-1, with D perhaps TRBD1 (6 bases). The germline gives CDR1 SQVTM, CDR2 ANQGSEA. The CDR3 sequence is 10 residues long. Trimming removed 7 bases from V and 7 bases from J, with 10 bases in between. The CDR3 DNA reads TGCAGCGGACGGACAGATGAAGCTTTCTTT. It codes for CSGRTDEAFF. Using reference TRBV29-1 and TRBJ1-1 for the parts outside the CDR3, the full variable domain is SAVISQKPSRDICQRGTSLTIQCQVDSQVTMMFWYRQQPGQSLTLIATANQGSEATYESGFVIDKFPISRPNLTFSTLTVSNMSPEDSSIYLCSGRTDEAFFGQGTRLTVV.

This sequence joins TRBV5-1 and TRBJ1-1, with D perhaps matching TRBD1 (5 bases). This CDR3 region has 14 residues. CDR1 and CDR2 (germline): SGHRS, YFSETQ. V was trimmed by 5 bases and J by 4 bases, leaving 15 bases between them. The CDR3 region has the DNA TGCGCCAGCAGTACTCAGGGCCCGGGCACTGAAGCTTTCTTT. It yields the protein CASSTQGPGTEAFF.

This clonotype has ten or more counts. The chain combines TRBV21-1 with TRBJ2-1; the table calls TRBD2, which could not be checked here. TRBV21-1 is tagged as a pseudogene. This CDR3 is built from 14 residues. The DNA of the CDR3 is TGTGCCAGCAGCAAAGGGGGTAGCGGGATCTCTCAGTTCTTC. It specifies CASSKGGSGISQFF.

Comments on this clonotype: One junction end does not reproduce the germline sequence, and a read error may be involved. The chain couples TRBV7-3 to TRBJ2-7; perhaps TRBD1 as D (6 bases). The germline V gene encodes CDR1 SGHTA and CDR2 FQGTGA. The length of the CDR3 is 13 residues. CDR3 residues: CVSSQTGTHEQYF. Written as DNA, the CDR3 is TGTGTCAGCAGCCAGACAGGAACCCACGAGCAGTACTTC. Filled out from reference TRBV7-3 and TRBJ2-7, the complete variable domain reads GAGVSQTPSNKVTEKGKYVELRCDPISGHTALYWYRQSLGQGPEFLIYFQGTGAADDSGLPNDRFFAVRPEGSVSTLKIQRTERGDSAVYLCVSSQTGTHEQYFGPGTRLTVT.